This TCR beta chain stems from a study of cytomegalovirus exposure and HLA in healthy donors. Study background: Clustering assigned approximately 79% of the 350 to 450 genotyped donors to the Caucasian-associated ancestry cluster. Study-level results: Accurate predictions that matched the HLA-A and HLA-B alleles of most subjects were reportedly made from TCR beta sequences.

The PCR was carried out with 60 Vbeta primers and 13 Jbeta primers. The table came from immunoSEQ multiplex PCR; TCRdb's copy has only in-frame clones and leaves some out. The sample carries 150,000 to 200,000 clones, roughly 84% recorded once. Healthy bone marrow donors formed the donor group. Germline V CDR1 and CDR2: MGHRA, YSYEKL. This CDR3 comprises 16 residues. The V gene lost 0 bases and the J gene lost 0 bases, with 12 bases spanning the gap. The sample holds one count of this clone. Its specificity is not known. The chain carries TRBV4-1 and TRBJ2-7, with a tentative D call TRBD2 (5 bases). The sample comprised PBMCs. The receptor was isolated from a boy under 18 in good health and CMV-seronegative. In DNA, the CDR3 is TGCGCCAGCAGCCAAGATCGGGCGGGTCACTCCTACGAGCAGTACTTC. Its translation is CASSQDRAGHSYEQYF.